The clone carrying this T cell receptor (beta chain) showed up just a few times. Its antigen is still unknown. Germline CDR1 and CDR2: SGHTA and FQGNSA. The CDR3 spans 14 residues. J gave up 3 bases and V 7 bases, and 8 bases lay outside the gene matches. This entry belongs to a study of Ad26.COV2.S vaccination and SARS-CoV-2 variants. Overall study: Within the COV1001 Ad26.COV2.S trial arm, the donor was enrolled. Ad26.COV2.S, an intramuscular injection, was given once or twice 56 days apart. Study-wide points: CD8+ and CD4+ T cells specific for spike reportedly responded with substantial breadth after vaccination.

Clones were read by immunoSEQ multiplex PCR, and TCRdb kept only the in-frame ones, dropping some. The sample records around 380,000 clones, about 88% being singletons. As to treatment: roughly 20 received Ad26.COV2.S at low or high dose, single or two shots; about five received placebo; per-sample allocation not given. Specimens were obtained on day 63 following the first vaccine or placebo injection. The receptor comes from a person aged 18-60 years who received the Ad26.COV2.S COVID-19 vaccine or a placebo. The sequencing here drew on peripheral blood, taken in a trial of Ad26.COV2.S vaccine versus placebo. This sequence joins TRBV7-2 and TRBJ1-2; 7 bases agree with TRBD1. CDR3 residues: CASTQTGRDYGYTF. CDR3 sequence (DNA): TGTGCCAGCACCCAGACAGGGAGAGACTATGGCTACACCTTC.